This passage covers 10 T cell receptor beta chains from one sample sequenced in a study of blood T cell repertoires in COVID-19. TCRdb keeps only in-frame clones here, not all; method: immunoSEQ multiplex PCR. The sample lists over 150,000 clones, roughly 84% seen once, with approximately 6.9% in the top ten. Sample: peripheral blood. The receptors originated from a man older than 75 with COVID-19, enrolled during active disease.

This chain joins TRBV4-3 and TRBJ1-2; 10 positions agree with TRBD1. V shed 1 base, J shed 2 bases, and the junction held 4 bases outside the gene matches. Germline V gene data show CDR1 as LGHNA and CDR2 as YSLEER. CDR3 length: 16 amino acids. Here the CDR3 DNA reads TGCGCCAGCAGCCAAGGGACAGGGGGAAGGAACTATGGCTACACCTTC. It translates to CASSQGTGGRNYGYTF.

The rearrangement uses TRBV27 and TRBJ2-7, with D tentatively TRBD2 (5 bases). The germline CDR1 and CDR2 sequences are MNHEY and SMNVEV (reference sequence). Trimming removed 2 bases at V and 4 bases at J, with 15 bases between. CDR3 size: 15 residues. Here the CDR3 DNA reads TGTGCCAGCAGTTTAAAGCCCCGGGGTGGGTACGAGCAGTACTTC. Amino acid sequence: CASSLKPRGGYEQYF.

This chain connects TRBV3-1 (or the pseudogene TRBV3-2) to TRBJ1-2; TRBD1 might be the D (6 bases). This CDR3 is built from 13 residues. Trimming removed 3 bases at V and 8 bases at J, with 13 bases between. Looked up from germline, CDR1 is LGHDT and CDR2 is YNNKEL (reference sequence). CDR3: CASSQLGGGGYTF. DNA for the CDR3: TGTGCCAGCAGCCAGTTAGGGGGGGGAGGCTACACCTTC.

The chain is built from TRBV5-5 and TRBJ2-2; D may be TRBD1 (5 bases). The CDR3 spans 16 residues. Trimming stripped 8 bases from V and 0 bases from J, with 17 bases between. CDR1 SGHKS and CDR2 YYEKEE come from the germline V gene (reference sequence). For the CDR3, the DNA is TGTGCCAGTAAAATCAGGGATTTAACGAACACCGGGGAGCTGTTTTTT. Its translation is CASKIRDLTNTGELFF.

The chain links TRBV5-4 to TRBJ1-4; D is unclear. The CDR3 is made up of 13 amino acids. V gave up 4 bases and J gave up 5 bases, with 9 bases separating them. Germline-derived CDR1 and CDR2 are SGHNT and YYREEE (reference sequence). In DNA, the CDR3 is TGTGCCAGCAGCGCGTCGGGGAATGAAAAACTGTTTTTT. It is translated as CASSASGNEKLFF.

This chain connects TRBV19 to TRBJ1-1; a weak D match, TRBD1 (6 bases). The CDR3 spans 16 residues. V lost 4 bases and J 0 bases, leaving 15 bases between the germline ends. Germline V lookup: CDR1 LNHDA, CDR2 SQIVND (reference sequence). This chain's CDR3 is CASSSPNRAVNTEAFF. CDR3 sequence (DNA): TGTGCCAGTAGTAGCCCTAACAGGGCGGTGAACACTGAAGCTTTCTTT.

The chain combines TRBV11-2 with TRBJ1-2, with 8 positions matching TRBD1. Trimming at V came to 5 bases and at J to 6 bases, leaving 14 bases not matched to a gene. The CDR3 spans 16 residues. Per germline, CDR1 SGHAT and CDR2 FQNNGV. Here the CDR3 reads CASSPLDRVLYNGYTF. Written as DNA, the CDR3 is TGTGCCAGCAGCCCTCTGGACAGGGTGCTGTATAATGGCTACACCTTC.

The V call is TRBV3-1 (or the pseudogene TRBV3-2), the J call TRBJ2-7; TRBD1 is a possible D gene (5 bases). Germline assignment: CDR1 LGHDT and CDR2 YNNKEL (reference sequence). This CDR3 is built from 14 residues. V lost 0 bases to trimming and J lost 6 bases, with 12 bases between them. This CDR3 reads CASSQDGWGGEQYF. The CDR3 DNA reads TGTGCCAGCAGCCAAGATGGGTGGGGCGGCGAGCAGTACTTC.

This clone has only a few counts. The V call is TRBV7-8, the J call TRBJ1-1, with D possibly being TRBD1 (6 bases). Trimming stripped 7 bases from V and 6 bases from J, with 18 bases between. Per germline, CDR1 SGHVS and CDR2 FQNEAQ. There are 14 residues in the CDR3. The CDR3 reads CASTSPQEGAEAFF. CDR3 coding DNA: TGTGCCAGCACTTCCCCCCAAGAGGGGGCTGAAGCTTTCTTT.

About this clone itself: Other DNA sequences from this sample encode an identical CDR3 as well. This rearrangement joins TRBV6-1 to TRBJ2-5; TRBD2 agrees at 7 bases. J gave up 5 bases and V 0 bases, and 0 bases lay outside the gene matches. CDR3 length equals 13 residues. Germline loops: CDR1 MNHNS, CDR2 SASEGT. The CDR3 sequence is CASSEAGGETQYF. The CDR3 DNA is TGTGCCAGCAGTGAAGCGGGGGGGGAGACCCAGTACTTC.